The T cell receptor (beta chain) under discussion was sequenced for a study of T cell repertoires in aging, cancer and after chemotherapy. Notes on the study in general: Untreated cancer patients had significantly lower blood TCR diversity than age-matched healthy donors.

Amplification of TCR beta used genomic DNA extracted from peripheral blood. A note on this clonotype: What it binds is not known.

TRB rearrangements spanning V, D and J were amplified using mixed TRB-A/B primers. TCRdb reprocessed the multiplex PCR reads via MiXCR and lists one record per CDR3 protein. The repertoire holds about 9,700 distinct CDR3 sequences, 33% seen once, with less than 3.5% in the top ten. This receptor was obtained from a human donor in good health. Material for sequencing was blood.

The CDR3 region has the DNA TGTGCCAGCAGCCAAGAATGGCGGGGGAACAATGAGCAGTTCTTC. It codes for CASSQEWRGNNEQFF. This sequence joins TRBV14 and TRBJ2-1, with TRBD2 matching 7 bases. The CDR3 covers 15 residues. Germline V gene sequence: CDR1 SGHDN, CDR2 FVKESK. Trimming took 0 bases from V and 5 from J; bases not matched to a gene: 4.